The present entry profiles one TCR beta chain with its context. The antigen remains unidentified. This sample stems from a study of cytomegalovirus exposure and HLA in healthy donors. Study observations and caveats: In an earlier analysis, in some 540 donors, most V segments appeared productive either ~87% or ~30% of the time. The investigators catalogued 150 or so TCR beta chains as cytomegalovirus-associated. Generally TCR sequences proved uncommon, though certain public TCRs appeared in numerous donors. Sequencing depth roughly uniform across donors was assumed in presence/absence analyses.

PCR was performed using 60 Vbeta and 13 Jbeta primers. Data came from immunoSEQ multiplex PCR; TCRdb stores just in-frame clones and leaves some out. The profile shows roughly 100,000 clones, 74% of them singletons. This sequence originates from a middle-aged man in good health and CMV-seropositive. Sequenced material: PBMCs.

The CDR3 DNA reads as TGTGCCAGCAGTTTATCTCCGGGGGTGGAAAAACTGTTTTTT. This codes for CASSLSPGVEKLFF. V gene TRBV27 combines with J gene TRBJ1-4, with D possibly being TRBD1 (5 bases). V was trimmed by 0 bases and J by 8 bases, leaving 10 bases between them. The CDR3 extends over 14 amino acids. Germline CDR1 and CDR2: MNHEY and SMNVEV (reference sequence).